The 20 T cell receptor beta chains below were found in one sample sequenced in a study of cytomegalovirus exposure and HLA in healthy donors. The PCR contained 60 Vbeta and 13 Jbeta primers. The method was immunoSEQ multiplex PCR; TCRdb's version includes in-frame clones alone and lacks a portion of them. The sample lists under 250,000 clones; approximately 82% were seen once. Sequencing was done on a sample of PBMCs. Receptors were obtained from a man between 18 and 29 years old in good health and CMV-seronegative.

This sequence joins TRBV6-1 and TRBJ1-5; D unresolved. Per germline, CDR1 MNHNS and CDR2 SASEGT. There are 15 residues in the CDR3. The V end was cut by 3 bases, the J end by 0 bases, with 9 bases between. CDR3 residues: CASSDSRFSNQPQHF. The DNA of the CDR3 is TGTGCCAGCAGTGATAGCAGATTTAGCAATCAGCCCCAGCATTTT.

The CDR3 region is CASSLVWGVAETQYF. The CDR3 DNA sequence: TGCGCCAGCAGCCTGGTTTGGGGGGTGGCGGAGACCCAGTACTTC. V gene TRBV4-1 combines with J gene TRBJ2-5; a weak D match, TRBD2 (6 bases). The CDR3 length is 15 residues. The germline V gene encodes CDR1 MGHRA and CDR2 YSYEKL. Between the trimmed V and J ends, which lost 4 bases and 5 bases, there was a span of 17 bases.

V usage is TRBV10-3 and J usage is TRBJ1-2; D not resolved. Between the trimmed V and J ends, which lost 3 bases and 5 bases, there was a span of 7 bases. Germline V gene lookup returns CDR1 ENHRY and CDR2 SYGVKD. The CDR3 is 12 amino acids. CDR3 coding DNA: TGTGCCATCAGTGACAGAACATATGGCTACACCTTC. It specifies CAISDRTYGYTF.

This clone has a handful of counts. The gene calls are TRBV6-5 and TRBJ1-1, with TRBD1 matching 8 bases. From germline, CDR1 is MNHEY and CDR2 SVGAGI. The CDR3 covers 16 residues. After removal of 2 bases from V and 5 bases from J, the junction contained 10 bases not matched to a gene. For the CDR3, the DNA is TGTGCCAGCAGTTACGGCAGGGGGCTCGAGGGGACTGAAGCTTTCTTT. It codes for CASSYGRGLEGTEAFF.

The chain combines TRBV29-1 with TRBJ2-5, with TRBD2 identical over 7 bases. The trim removed 7 bases at V and 7 bases at J, leaving 6 bases unmatched. This CDR3 region has 11 residues. Germline V CDR1 and CDR2: SQVTM, ANQGSEA. CDR3 sequence: CSGEGPGTQYF. Written as DNA, the CDR3 is TGCAGCGGGGAGGGGCCAGGGACCCAGTACTTC.

In this sample, this clone turned up a few times. The chain uses TRBV7-2 and TRBJ2-1; TRBD2 agrees at 9 bases. Per germline, CDR1 SGHTA and CDR2 FQGNSA. This CDR3 is built from 17 residues. V was clipped by 1 base and J by 6 bases; unmatched bases: 10. CDR3 in amino acids: CASSLVGAAGGFNEQFF. CDR3 DNA: TGTGCCAGCAGCTTAGTTGGAGCGGCGGGAGGGTTCAATGAGCAGTTCTTC.

The rearrangement uses TRBV7-2 and TRBJ2-7; 7 positions agree with TRBD2. J gave up 3 bases and V 5 bases, and 4 bases lay outside the gene matches. The CDR3 consists of 13 residues. Germline V lookup: CDR1 SGHTA, CDR2 FQGNSA. The CDR3 is CASSLERDYEQYF. The CDR3 nucleotides read TGTGCCAGCAGCCTAGAGCGGGACTACGAGCAGTACTTC.

The chain couples TRBV5-1 to TRBJ1-2; D remains ambiguous. The V end lost 0 bases, the J end lost 4 bases, and 13 bases lay between the germline ends. The CDR3 loop spans 15 amino acids. The germline V gene encodes CDR1 SGHRS and CDR2 YFSETQ. CDR3 nucleotides: TGCGCCAGCAGCTTGGCGGGGAGGGCTGGCTATGGCTACACCTTC. Residues: CASSLAGRAGYGYTF. Looking up the rest from reference TRBV5-1 and TRBJ1-2 gives the full variable domain: KAGVTQTPRYLIKTRGQQVTLSCSPISGHRSVSWYQQTPGQGLQFLFEYFSETQRNKGNFPGRFSGRQFSNSRSEMNVSTLELGDSALYLCASSLAGRAGYGYTFGSGTRLTVV.

This clone appeared a few times. In DNA, the CDR3 is TGTGCCAGCAGTTTTAGTCCCGGGACAGGGGCTTTTAGGGGCAATCAGCCCCAGCATTTT. It is translated as CASSFSPGTGAFRGNQPQHF. V usage is TRBV27 and J usage is TRBJ1-5, with 10 bases matching TRBD1. The length of the CDR3 is 20 residues. V lost 3 bases to trimming and J lost 2 bases; unmatched junction nucleotides: 16. Germline V lookup: CDR1 MNHEY, CDR2 SMNVEV (reference sequence).

The chain links TRBV5-5 to TRBJ2-5; tentatively, D is TRBD1 (6 bases). V lost 4 bases and J lost 4, with 8 bases in between. This CDR3 has 12 residues. CDR1 and CDR2 from the germline V gene are SGHKS and YYEKEE (reference sequence). In nucleotides, the CDR3 is TGTGCCAGCAGCCGGACAGCAGAGACCCAGTACTTC. Its translation: CASSRTAETQYF.

CDR3 nucleotide sequence: TGTGCCAGCAGCTTTAGCGGGAGTTACGGCGAGCAGTACTTC. Translated, it gives CASSFSGSYGEQYF. The chain joins TRBV7-9 to TRBJ2-7, with 9 bases aligning to TRBD2. V shed 3 bases and J 6 bases; nucleotides not matched to a gene: 6. CDR1 SEHNR and CDR2 FQNEAQ come from the germline V gene (reference sequence). The CDR3 totals 14 residues.

The J gene is TRBJ1-1, the V gene TRBV27, with D perhaps matching TRBD1 (6 bases). This CDR3 is built from 11 residues. Germline values: CDR1 MNHEY, CDR2 SMNVEV (reference sequence). V lost 5 bases and J 6 bases, leaving 7 bases between the germline ends. The DNA for the CDR3 is TGTGCCAGCAGTGAGGGGGCTGAAGCTTTCTTT. Its translation is CASSEGAEAFF.

This clone showed up just once. This rearrangement joins TRBV27 to TRBJ1-1; the D is unclear. CDR1 and CDR2 (germline): MNHEY, SMNVEV (reference sequence). The V gene lost 2 bases and the J gene lost 7 bases, with 17 bases spanning the gap. The CDR3 has 15 residues. CDR3 residues: CASSLRGFGTVEAFF. The CDR3 nucleotides are TGTGCCAGCAGTTTACGGGGTTTCGGAACGGTTGAAGCTTTCTTT.

The rearrangement uses TRBV28 and TRBJ2-6; D unclear. This CDR3 comprises 12 residues. Germline values: CDR1 MDHEN, CDR2 SYDVKM. The V end lost 5 bases, the J end lost 12 bases, and 11 bases lay between the germline ends. The CDR3 nucleotides are TGTGCCAGCAGTCCACTCAATCGCGTCCTGACTTTC. It encodes CASSPLNRVLTF.

This clone was picked up a small number of times. The CDR3 sequence: CASSAPKIRGRYEQYF. DNA of the CDR3: TGTGCCAGCAGCGCCCCGAAGATCCGCGGGAGGTACGAGCAGTACTTC. The chain is built from TRBV9 and TRBJ2-5; 8 positions match TRBD2. The J call could be wrong; TRBJ2-7 is a better fit for the DNA end. This CDR3 spans 16 amino acids. Per germline, CDR1 SGDLS and CDR2 YYNGEE.

This chain connects TRBV29-1 to TRBJ2-4; TRBD1 agrees at 12 bases. The CDR3 has 16 amino acids. Germline V CDR1 and CDR2: SQVTM, ANQGSEA. The CDR3 nucleotides read TGCGGCGCCAAAGGGGGGACAGGGGGCGTTAGGGGCATTCAGTACTTC. Translated, it gives CGAKGGTGGVRGIQYF.

This clone was counted a few times. The rearrangement joins TRBV10-1 to TRBJ1-1; D is possibly TRBD1 (6 bases). V lost 0 bases and J 3 bases, leaving 11 bases between the germline ends. The CDR3 totals 15 residues. Germline V gives CDR1 WNHNN, CDR2 SYGVQD (reference sequence). CDR3 bases: TGCGCCAGCAGTGAGTCGCGGGGGCAGGACACTGAAGCTTTCTTT. Its translation: CASSESRGQDTEAFF.

The rearrangement links TRBV7-9 to TRBJ2-5; 8 nucleotides line up with TRBD2. CDR1 SEHNR and CDR2 FQNEAQ come from the germline V gene (reference sequence). V lost 1 base to trimming and J lost 5 bases; unmatched junction nucleotides: 6. The CDR3 runs to 15 residues. CDR3 in amino acids: CASSLGTSKGETQYF. The CDR3 bases are TGTGCCAGCAGCTTAGGGACTAGCAAGGGGGAGACCCAGTACTTC.

This sequence joins TRBV30 and TRBJ1-4; 10 bases map to TRBD1. The CDR3 consists of 14 residues. The V gene's germline CDR1 is GTSNPN and CDR2 SVGIG (reference sequence). Germline trimming cut 1 base from V and 6 bases from J; bases unmatched to any gene: 2. CDR3: CAWSGGTGDEKLFF. For the CDR3, the DNA is TGTGCCTGGAGTGGCGGGACAGGGGATGAAAAACTGTTTTTT.

The chain recombines TRBV6-1 with TRBJ1-1; no definite D call. With 4 bases removed from V and 0 bases from J, the gap between germline ends came to 12 bases. CDR3 length: 15 residues. Germline CDR1 reads MNHNS; CDR2 reads SASEGT. CDR3 sequence (DNA): TGTGCCAGCAGTGGGGGAGCGAGGGTGAACACTGAAGCTTTCTTT. Its protein product is CASSGGARVNTEAFF.